This is a list of T cell receptor beta chains from one sample in a study of siplizumab effects on memory and regulatory T cells. TCRdb's copy holds only in-frame clones and misses some; the assay was immunoSEQ multiplex PCR. The sample holds around 61,000 clones; around 98% are singletons and the top ten take approximately 1.1%. The material sequenced was naive CD8+ T cells sorted from blood. Receptors were obtained from a human donor in good health. Both conserved end residues are part of each CDR3. D genes are given only for firm matches. Only some rows state a clone size, as once, few, many or a class for expanded clones.

V gene,J gene,clone size,D gene,CDR3 DNA,CDR3 protein
TRBV6-4,TRBJ1-1,.,TRBD1,TGTGCCAGCAGTGACAGGGGGCTCGCTGAAGCTTTCTTT,CASSDRGLAEAFF
TRBV27,TRBJ1-5,once,.,TGTGCCAGCTCCGACCCGGGAGGGCAGCCCCAGCATTTT,CASSDPGGQPQHF
TRBV2,TRBJ2-1,.,.,TGTGCCAGCAGTGACGTCAGGGGTTTAGGAGGGAATGAGCAGTTCTTC,CASSDVRGLGGNEQFF
TRBV29-1,TRBJ2-1,.,.,TGCAGCGTTGATGACAGCTCCTACAATGAGCAGTTCTTC,CSVDDSSYNEQFF
TRBV19,TRBJ2-7,.,TRBD2,TGTGCCAGTAGTATAGGGGCCGGACTAGCGGGAGCCAGGGGGTACGAGCAGTACTTC,CASSIGAGLAGARGYEQYF
TRBV29-1,TRBJ2-2,.,TRBD1,TGCAGCGTTTACAGGGGCACCGGGGAGCTGTTTTTT,CSVYRGTGELFF
TRBV10-3,TRBJ2-7,.,TRBD2,TGTGCCATCAGTGCCCTAGCGGACTCCTACGAGCAGTACTTC,CAISALADSYEQYF
TRBV4-3,TRBJ1-4,.,TRBD1,TGCGCCAGCAGCCAAGTAACAGGGGGCGATGAAAAACTGTTTTTT,CASSQVTGGDEKLFF
TRBV25-1,TRBJ1-1,.,.,TGTGCCAGCAGTGAATCTACAGGCGGGAACACTGAAGCTTTCTTT,CASSESTGGNTEAFF
TRBV7-6,TRBJ2-7,.,TRBD2,TGTGCCAGCAGCTTAGCTAGCGGGCCGACCTACGAGCAGTACTTC,CASSLASGPTYEQYF
TRBV7-8,TRBJ1-5,.,TRBD1,TGTGCCAGCAGCCCCGGGACAGGGGGCAATCAGCCCCAGCATTTT,CASSPGTGGNQPQHF
TRBV7-2,TRBJ2-2,once,.,TGTGCCAGCAGCCTAGGGGGAGACGGGAGCACCGGGGAGCTGTTTTTT,CASSLGGDGSTGELFF
TRBV6-5,TRBJ2-7,.,.,TGTGCCAGCAGTTACCTTGAAGGGGTCGAGCAGTACTTC,CASSYLEGVEQYF
TRBV9,TRBJ2-1,.,TRBD2,TGTGCCAGCAGCGTATCTAGCGGACCCTACAATGAGCAGTTCTTC,CASSVSSGPYNEQFF
TRBV30,TRBJ1-4,.,.,TGTGCCTGGAGTGTACCCGGAGTAATTGAAAAACTGTTTTTT,CAWSVPGVIEKLFF
TRBV15,TRBJ1-2,.,TRBD1,TGTGCCACCAGCAGGGACAGGGTATCAGACTATGGCTACACCTTC,CATSRDRVSDYGYTF
TRBV7-8,TRBJ2-1,.,TRBD2,TGTGCCAGCAGTCAACCCTACGGTAGCGGGAGATTCAATGAGCAGTTCTTC,CASSQPYGSGRFNEQFF
TRBV5-1,TRBJ1-2,.,.,TGCGCCAGCAGCTATTTAGGGAGTGATGGCTACACCTTC,CASSYLGSDGYTF
TRBV19,TRBJ2-3,.,TRBD1,TGTGCCAGTAGTATCGGACAGGGTTCTTCCACAGATACGCAGTATTTT,CASSIGQGSSTDTQYF
TRBV6-5,TRBJ2-1,.,.,TGTGCCAGCAGTTCCGACGGAAACAATGAGCAGTTCTTC,CASSSDGNNEQFF
TRBV5-1,TRBJ2-7,once,.,TGCGCCAGCAGCTTGGGCTTGAAATACGAGCAGTACTTC,CASSLGLKYEQYF
TRBV6-1,TRBJ2-1,once,TRBD1,TGTGCCAGCAATTGGGACAGCTCCTACAATGAGCAGTTCTTC,CASNWDSSYNEQFF
TRBV7-9,TRBJ2-1,once,.,TGTGCCAGCAGTCCACCGGGCGAGCAGTTCTTC,CASSPPGEQFF
TRBV2,TRBJ1-1,.,TRBD1,TGTGCCAGCAGTGAACCCGGGACAGGGAACACTGAAGCTTTCTTT,CASSEPGTGNTEAFF
TRBV15,TRBJ1-2,.,TRBD1,TGTGCCACCAGCCCCGGGCAGGGGGCCTATGGCTACACCTTC,CATSPGQGAYGYTF
TRBV29-1,TRBJ2-3,.,TRBD2,TGCAACGGACTAGCGGGAGGCGCAGATACGCAGTATTTT,CNGLAGGADTQYF
TRBV19,TRBJ1-4,.,TRBD1,TGTGCCAGGGACGTGACAGGTGTAGGGGGCGAAAAACTGTTTTTT,CARDVTGVGGEKLFF
TRBV7-3,TRBJ2-7,.,.,TGTGCCAGCAGTTCGGAAGAACTGCAGCCGCCAACCTACGAGCAGTACTTC,CASSSEELQPPTYEQYF
TRBV13,TRBJ2-6,.,.,TGTGCCAGCAGCTTAGAATCCGAGGCCTCTGGGGCCAACGTCCTGACTTTC,CASSLESEASGANVLTF
TRBV6-6,TRBJ2-7,.,TRBD2,TGTGCCAGCAGTCAAGGACTAGAACTCTACGAGCAGTACTTC,CASSQGLELYEQYF
TRBV5-4,TRBJ2-7,.,.,TGTGCCAGCAGCCCCGTGGGGGAGTCTCTCGAGCAGTACTTC,CASSPVGESLEQYF
TRBV5-1,TRBJ1-5,few,TRBD1,TGCGCCAGCAGTAGGGACAGTGACCCCAATCAGCCCCAGCATTTT,CASSRDSDPNQPQHF
TRBV6-6,TRBJ1-1,.,.,TGTGCCAGCAGTCTAGGGGCGAACACTGAAGCTTTCTTT,CASSLGANTEAFF
TRBV28,TRBJ1-2,once,TRBD1,TGTGCCAGCAGTTTACTGGGACAGGGAAATTACTATGGCTACACCTTC,CASSLLGQGNYYGYTF
TRBV7-6,TRBJ1-1,.,.,TGTGCCAGCAGCTTGGGGGGGGCGACTGAAGCTTTCTTT,CASSLGGATEAFF
TRBV2,TRBJ2-1,.,TRBD2,TGTGCCAGCCTCGGGACTAGCCCCTACAATGAGCAGTTCTTC,CASLGTSPYNEQFF
TRBV7-3,TRBJ2-1,.,.,TGTGCCAGCAGCGGGGATAACAATGAGCAGTTCTTC,CASSGDNNEQFF
TRBV5-5,TRBJ2-1,.,.,TGTGCCAGCAGCCTACAGGATAATGAGCAGTTCTTC,CASSLQDNEQFF
TRBV7-6,TRBJ2-3,.,TRBD2,TGTGCCAGCAGCTTAGGGAGAGCGGGAGAGGAAGATACGCAGTATTTT,CASSLGRAGEEDTQYF
TRBV7-9,TRBJ2-7,.,.,TGTGCCAGCAGCTTAAATCCTGAAACCTACGAGCAGTACTTC,CASSLNPETYEQYF
TRBV27,TRBJ2-2,.,.,TGTGCCAGCAGTTTATCCGGGTCCGGGGAGCTGTTTTTT,CASSLSGSGELFF
TRBV27,TRBJ2-3,once,TRBD2,TGTGCCAGCAGCACCTGGACTAGCGGGAGGGATACGCAGTATTTT,CASSTWTSGRDTQYF
TRBV6-1,TRBJ2-2,.,.,TGTGCCAGCAGTCCCCAGGGGACCGGGGAGCTGTTTTTT,CASSPQGTGELFF
TRBV5-6,TRBJ2-7,.,.,TGTGCCAGCAGCCGCGGGGCCTCCTACGAGCAGTACTTC,CASSRGASYEQYF
TRBV7-8,TRBJ2-7,.,.,TGTGCCAGCAGCCTACACACCCACGAGCAGTACTTC,CASSLHTHEQYF
TRBV5-1,TRBJ2-2,.,TRBD2,TGCGCCAGCCTCGCCGGGACTAGCGGCGGGGAGCTGTTTTTT,CASLAGTSGGELFF
TRBV9,TRBJ2-1,.,TRBD2,TGTGCCAGCAGCGTAACGGGAGGGCCAATGAATGAGCAGTTCTTC,CASSVTGGPMNEQFF
TRBV6-1,TRBJ2-7,.,TRBD1,TGTGCCAGCGGCCGGACAGGGAGCTCCTACGAGCAGTACTTC,CASGRTGSSYEQYF
TRBV5-1,TRBJ2-7,.,.,TGCGCCAGCAGCTTGGCCGGGTCCTACGAGCAGTACTTC,CASSLAGSYEQYF
TRBV9,TRBJ2-6,.,TRBD2,TGTGCCAGCAGCGTGTGGAACCGATCGAGAGTAGAGAACGGGGGGTCTGGGGCCAACGTCCTGACTTTC,CASSVWNRSRVENGGSGANVLTF